This T cell receptor beta chain was captured by sequencing in a study of shared clonotypes between healthy human individuals. Study-wide context: The people who gave samples were a couple of women and a few men aged 18 to 49. Study-wide points: It was the non-shared clonotypes that had lower generation probabilities than clonotypes shared by all four donors. Clonotype sharing across several donors was observed for roughly 5% of naive CD4 clonotypes.

Sequenced by immunoSEQ multiplex PCR; TCRdb stores in-frame clones only, minus some. Here the sample spans around 690,000 clones, around 91% being singletons. CDR1 is MNHEY, CDR2 SVGAGI, per germline. The CDR3 consists of 14 residues. Trimming took 9 bases from V and 5 from J; bases not matched to a gene: 11. Donors comprised healthy HIV-negative adults lacking recent acute infections or vaccinations. In its sample, this clone was seen once. What it binds is unknown. This clonotype was sampled from a man between 18 and 29 years old in good health. Some clones in this sample may be carry-over from other donors' samples. The sample consisted of memory CD8+ T cells from PBMCs. Specified subset: CD45RO+ cells pooled with CCR7-negative TemRA cells. The J gene is TRBJ2-7, the V gene TRBV6-5; 9 bases agree with TRBD2. The CDR3 coding sequence is TGTGCCAGTAGGGGAGTAGCGGGAGTGGACGAGCAGTACTTC. Translation: CASRGVAGVDEQYF.